This T cell receptor beta chain appears in the sequencing data of a study of Graves' ophthalmopathy and Graves' hyperthyroidism. The CDR3 totals 18 residues. Germline CDR1 and CDR2: SGHVS and FQNEAQ. Amplifying from RNA transcripts, the study obtained TCR beta CDR3 regions. First-round RT-PCR used HTBI primers; second-round multiplex PCR followed. MiXCR, run by TCRdb on the multiplex PCR reads, gives a single entry per CDR3 protein. Of about 1.2 million distinct CDR3 sequences listed, about 38% are singletons. Whole-study findings and limits: Detection in blood was also observed for most expanded thyroid clonotypes above 0.001 frequency. Distinction of ophthalmopathy from stable hyperthyroidism by a 13-signature model reached over 85% sensitivity and approximately 81% specificity.

Other autoimmune diseases, uncontrolled infections, pregnancy or lactation led to the exclusion of patients. The diagnosis was founded upon clinical symptoms, serum thyroxine, TRAb, thyroid ultrasound and orbital computed tomography. This clonotype was observed a few times. Antigen: not known. One end of the junction does not line up with germline, which may come from a read error. The chain has TRBV7-8 and TRBJ2-2; TRBD1 agrees at 12 bases. The sequencing input was peripheral blood or thyroid tissue (not recorded which). The sequence derives from an adult man with Graves' hyperthyroidism. The CDR3: CASSHPPGQGANTGELFF. The DNA of the CDR3 is TGCGCCAGCAGCCACCCGCCGGGACAGGGGGCCAACACCGGGGAGCTGTTTTTT.